This TCR beta chain was identified during a study of Ad26.COV2.S vaccination and SARS-CoV-2 variants. Notes on the study in general: Possible underestimation of total T cell responses by the TCR breadth and depth analyses was noted.

As to treatment: around 19 received Ad26.COV2.S at low or high dose, single or two shots; 5 received placebo; per-sample allocation not given. It was on day 63 after the first vaccine or placebo injection that samples were taken. An adult donor aged 18-55 years was enrolled in Boston. As concerns this clone: Antigen specificity is unknown.

The protocol was immunoSEQ multiplex PCR, while the TCRdb copy is restricted to in-frame clones and leaves out a portion. The sample lists roughly 400,000 clones; roughly 90% were seen once. There are 15 residues in the CDR3. Trimming took off 5 bases at V and 4 bases at J, with 14 bases between the two ends. Germline V gene data show CDR1 as LNHDA and CDR2 as SQIVND (reference sequence). The sample here was peripheral blood, taken in a trial of Ad26.COV2.S vaccine versus placebo. This chain links TRBV19 with TRBJ1-4; D might be TRBD1 (6 bases). This receptor was taken from a person between 18 and 59 years old who received the Ad26.COV2.S COVID-19 vaccine or a placebo. This chain's CDR3 is CASSDGGAFNEKLFF. The CDR3 nucleotides read TGTGCCAGTAGTGATGGGGGCGCGTTTAATGAAAAACTGTTTTTT.